This record looks at one T cell receptor (beta chain) sequence and its context. Its antigen is not known. After removal of 6 bases from V and 5 bases from J, the junction contained 11 bases not matched to a gene. The CDR3 spans 15 residues. Germline CDR1 reads MDHEN; CDR2 reads SYDVKM. The table came from immunoSEQ multiplex PCR; TCRdb's copy has only in-frame clones and leaves some out. In the table there are fewer than 200,000 clones, roughly 86% of which are singletons. The source of the sample is a study of cytomegalovirus exposure and HLA in healthy donors. The study, taken as a whole, reports: Subsequent analysis revealed that first-cohort TCR clusters tended to co-occur in the roughly 120 validation repertoires.

The chain couples TRBV28 to TRBJ2-7; TRBD2 aligns across 9 bases. The sample taken for sequencing was PBMCs. The receptor was isolated from a woman aged 18-35 years in good health and CMV-seropositive. Here the CDR3 reads CASSESGRIFDEQYF. CDR3 nucleotide sequence: TGTGCCAGCAGCGAAAGCGGGAGGATCTTTGACGAGCAGTACTTC.